The 9 T cell receptor beta chains presented below share a single source sample, sequenced in a study of T-cell reconstitution after alpha-beta-depleted transplantation in children. Unique molecular identifiers were used in preparing the TCRbeta library. TCRdb analysed the PCR reads with MiXCR anew, one entry per CDR3 protein. The sample shows about 70,000 distinct CDR3 sequences, approximately 11% of them seen only once. The specimen comprised PBMCs, sampled before TCRalphabeta/CD19-depleted stem cell transplant. Receptors originate from a boy aged 10-17 years with acute myeloid leukemia, due to receive a stem cell transplant.

This clonotype was found a few times. The J gene is TRBJ2-7, the V gene TRBV18; D is uncertain. Germline V gives CDR1 KGHSH, CDR2 LQKENI. This CDR3 is built from 13 residues. The V end lost 3 bases, the J end lost 7 bases, and 13 bases lay between the germline ends. The CDR3 spells CASSPANTKEQYV. As DNA, the CDR3 is TGTGCCAGCTCACCGGCCAATACGAAGGAGCAGTACGTC.

At least ten counts were recorded for this clonotype. The rearrangement joins TRBV11-2 to TRBJ2-5; a possible D gene is TRBD2 (6 bases). The V gene lost 0 bases and the J gene lost 4 bases, with 21 bases spanning the gap. Germline CDR1 SGHAT, CDR2 FQNNGV. The CDR3 is 18 residues long. The CDR3 DNA reads as TGTGCCAGCAGCTTAGAACGTTTTGATCGGCGGGGTGGAGAGACCCAGTACTTC. It is translated as CASSLERFDRRGGETQYF.

This clonotype has ten or more counts. V gene TRBV24-1 combines with J gene TRBJ2-3; D perhaps matches TRBD2 (6 bases). This CDR3 has 15 amino acids. V lost 3 bases and J 4 bases, leaving 13 bases between the germline ends. Germline V gives CDR1 KGHDR, CDR2 SFDVKD. CDR3 residues: CATSDPGGGADTQYF. CDR3 sequence (DNA): TGTGCCACCAGTGATCCCGGGGGAGGAGCAGATACGCAGTATTTT.

This clonotype was seen at least ten times. This sequence joins TRBV29-1 and TRBJ2-5; possibly TRBD1 for D (5 bases). Germline V gene sequence: CDR1 SQVTM, CDR2 ANQGSEA. V dropped 0 bases and J dropped 5 bases, with 13 bases sitting between them. The CDR3 sequence is 14 residues long. In DNA, the CDR3 is TGCAGCGTTGAAGAGATAGTGACAGTGGAGACCCAGTACTTC. It codes for CSVEEIVTVETQYF.

There are many counts of this clonotype. The genes are TRBV7-8 and TRBJ2-5; 11 nucleotides match TRBD2. In germline, CDR1 is SGHVS, CDR2 FQNEAQ. With V trimmed by 5 bases and J by 1 base, 12 bases remained unmatched. The CDR3 has 18 residues. CDR3 coding DNA: TGTGCCAGCAGCCCGAGACTAGCGGGGCCGGCGTTCCAAGAGACCCAGTACTTC. Translation: CASSPRLAGPAFQETQYF.

Many counts were recorded for this clonotype. The chain has TRBV27 and TRBJ1-1; D is uncertain. V lost 2 bases to trimming and J lost 2 bases, with 6 bases between them. CDR1 is MNHEY, CDR2 SMNVEV, per germline (reference sequence). This CDR3 is 13 amino acids long. The CDR3 here is CASSLRHNTEAFF. The CDR3 nucleotides are TGTGCCAGCAGTTTAAGGCATAACACTGAAGCTTTCTTT.

This clonotype was counted many times. One end of the junction is discordant with germline, which a read error may explain. The genes are TRBV7-7 and TRBJ2-2; D is perhaps TRBD1 (5 bases). CDR3 length equals 15 residues. Per germline, CDR1 SSHAT and CDR2 FNYEAQ (reference sequence). In DNA form, the CDR3 reads TGTGCTAGCAGCCTTCGAACAGGGAACACCGGGGAGCTGTTTTTT. Translating gives CASSLRTGNTGELFF.

The table lists this clonotype with many counts. V gene TRBV11-1 combines with J gene TRBJ1-6, with D unresolved. Per the germline V gene, CDR1 is SGHAT and CDR2 is FQDESV (reference sequence). V was clipped by 5 bases and J by 8 bases, with 31 bases between them. The CDR3 length is 20 residues. The CDR3 region has the DNA TGTGCCAGCAGCCTGGTTATGGCCAAGACGGCCCCGATGACGGATTCACCCCTCCACTTT. Its protein product is CASSLVMAKTAPMTDSPLHF.

This clonotype was observed at least ten times. V gene TRBV12-3 or TRBV12-4 combines with J gene TRBJ1-6; D ambiguous. The CDR3 runs 12 residues. V lost 3 bases and J 6 bases, leaving 3 bases between the germline ends. The CDR3 nucleotides read TGTGCCAGCAGTTTTGTTAATTCACCCCTCCACTTT. Amino acid sequence: CASSFVNSPLHF.